This T cell receptor (beta chain) was captured by sequencing in a study of T cell responses to AZD1222 COVID-19 vaccine. TCRdb's copy holds only in-frame clones and misses some; the assay was immunoSEQ multiplex PCR. The data hold about 150,000 clones, with about 90% observed a single time. Notes on the study in general: Only six or seven AZD1222 recipients tested seropositive at baseline. Repertoire sampling occurred only after the peak T cell response. Increased Spike-specific TCR breadth and depth were observed after two AZD1222 doses. Spike-wide coverage was observed for vaccine-associated CD4 TCRs, with dominant responses at 160-218 and 743-854.

Remarks on this clone: Its antigen is not identified.

CDR1 is SGHTA and CDR2 is FQGTGA in the germline V gene. After removal of 4 bases from V and 2 bases from J, the junction contained 3 bases not matched to a gene. This CDR3 region has 15 residues. The V call is TRBV7-3, the J call TRBJ2-5, with 11 bases identical to TRBD2. The material sequenced was peripheral blood, taken on day 0 of AZD1222 vaccination. This TCR was sampled from an adult in good health. The CDR3 loop reads CASSSTSGKQETQYF. DNA of the CDR3: TGTGCCAGCAGCTCGACTAGCGGGAAACAAGAGACCCAGTACTTC. The variable domain in full, with the rest retrieved from reference TRBV7-3 and TRBJ2-5, is GAGVSQTPSNKVTEKGKYVELRCDPISGHTALYWYRQSLGQGPEFLIYFQGTGAADDSGLPNDRFFAVRPEGSVSTLKIQRTERGDSAVYLCASSSTSGKQETQYFGPGTRLLVL.